The subject of this entry is one TCR beta chain. As yet, its antigen is unknown. The CDR3 sequence is 17 residues long. Looked up from germline, CDR1 is MGHRA and CDR2 is YSYEKL. V lost 4 bases and J 1 base, leaving 19 bases between the germline ends. This sample was included in a study of blood T cells in healthy people across ages. Background on the study: Template-switching capture recovered about one barcoded beta molecule per two T cells.

With a J-beta primer mix and a sample-barcoded 5' primer, a second PCR ran roughly 7 to 11 cycles. TCRdb ran MiXCR on the 5' RACE reads and lists one entry per CDR3 protein. Altogether more than 1,400,000 distinct CDR3 sequences are present, about 40% being singletons, with the ten largest covering 7% to 9.5%. The study's findings and limits: Per million T cells, TCR beta diversity dropped roughly linearly as age increased.

The gene calls are TRBV4-1 and TRBJ2-5; no clear D gene. Sample: blood. The source is a woman between 18 and 29 years old in good health. CDR3 in amino acids: CASSRGQDRLPQETQYF. The DNA for the CDR3 is TGCGCCAGCAGCCGCGGCCAAGACCGTCTCCCCCAAGAGACCCAGTACTTC.